This T cell receptor beta chain was sequenced during a study of CD8 T cells in Susac syndrome. This CDR3 contains 15 residues. Germline V lookup: CDR1 MGHRA, CDR2 YSYEKL. V shed 0 bases, J shed 3 bases, and the junction held 2 bases outside the gene matches. A quantity of 0.5 to 1 ug RNA underwent reverse transcription using random hexamers. TCRdb processed the immunoSEQ multiplex PCR reads anew with MiXCR; each CDR3 protein has one entry. The sample includes about 180,000 distinct CDR3 sequences, around 95% of them seen just once. V gene TRBV4-1 combines with J gene TRBJ2-5, with 9 positions matching TRBD2. Material for sequencing was CD8+ T cells from PBMCs. The origin of this receptor is a human donor with multiple sclerosis. The CDR3 spells CASSQDPSGEETQYF. In nucleotides, the CDR3 is TGCGCCAGCAGCCAAGATCCTAGCGGGGAAGAGACCCAGTACTTC.